A selection of T cell receptor beta chains follows, all from one sample in a study of technical replicates of blood from a few donors. Data came from immunoSEQ multiplex PCR; TCRdb stores just in-frame clones and leaves some out. The repertoire holds about 75,000 clones, with approximately 90% as singletons. The sample was PBMCs. Receptor source: a human donor in good health. Some clones in this sample may be carry-over from other donors' samples. Both conserved end residues are part of each CDR3. The order of the fields is CDR3 protein, clone size, V gene, J gene. The listing skips clone size in some rows; elsewhere it reads once, few, many or a size class.

CASSSGTANTEAFF	.	TRBV5-1	TRBJ1-1
CASRTGLVGAGELFF	.	TRBV6-6	TRBJ2-2
CASSLQGSGLGYTF	.	TRBV7-6	TRBJ1-2
CASSQGTGSADTQYF	.	TRBV4-3	TRBJ2-3
CASSSAGLFSYEQYF	.	TRBV7-2	TRBJ2-7
CASSSAGEHTEAFF	.	TRBV5-1	TRBJ1-1
CASSLRGLGTEAFF	few	TRBV7-2	TRBJ1-1
CASSFGGKAGNTIYF	once	TRBV6-5	TRBJ1-3
CASSPRQLAGETQYF	.	TRBV14	TRBJ2-5
CASSISGGTYEQYF	.	TRBV19	TRBJ2-7
CASSADSTNEKLFF	few	TRBV5-1	TRBJ1-4
CASRGQGGNQPQHF	.	TRBV6-5	TRBJ1-5
CASSYSPETHEAFF	.	TRBV6-6	TRBJ1-1
CASSEGWGFGNTIYF	few	TRBV6-1	TRBJ1-3
CAWEAGQYNEQFF	.	TRBV30	TRBJ2-1
CASSLFGQGNSQPQHF	.	TRBV7-2	TRBJ1-5
CASSVTLAGGETQYF	.	TRBV9	TRBJ2-5
CASSGRTGPYGYTF	.	TRBV9	TRBJ1-2
CATSTAGLAGETQYF	.	TRBV15	TRBJ2-5
CASSTGASGRRLNYEQYF	.	TRBV5-5	TRBJ2-7
CASSERTSGGTDTQYF	.	TRBV6-1	TRBJ2-3
CASRQAWETKGEQFF	.	TRBV7-6	TRBJ2-1
CASSLEGTGYEQYF	once	TRBV4-3	TRBJ2-7
CASSAKGQKETQYF	.	TRBV9	TRBJ2-5
CASIQRGRYYGYTF	once	TRBV19	TRBJ1-2
CASSSRGTGNTIYF	.	TRBV7-2	TRBJ1-3
CASSFDGSSTDTQYF	.	TRBV5-1	TRBJ2-3
CASALGGLKQETQYF	.	TRBV5-1	TRBJ2-5
CSVGLGGKAFF	.	TRBV29-1	TRBJ1-1
CASPGQITGELFF	.	TRBV6-1	TRBJ2-2
CASQNRGGNTEAFF	.	TRBV19	TRBJ1-1
CASSLGDSYGYTF	.	TRBV7-8	TRBJ1-2
CASSTREYTDTQYF	.	TRBV14	TRBJ2-3
CASSLGVDRLSYNEQFF	.	TRBV7-8	TRBJ2-1
CASSPSGAGYNEQFF	.	TRBV4-3	TRBJ2-1
CASSPDRGSNSPLHF	.	TRBV6-1	TRBJ1-6
CASSSRSAGANVLTF	.	TRBV7-2	TRBJ2-6
CASSVGVGGNQPQHF	.	TRBV9	TRBJ1-5
CASSQEEVDYGYTF	.	TRBV4-2	TRBJ1-2
CASSLGLDYEQYF	.	TRBV5-4	TRBJ2-7
CSARDWGEAFF	.	TRBV20-1	TRBJ1-1
CASSLGGISGETQYF	.	TRBV7-9	TRBJ2-5
CASSLTGSSYEQYF	.	TRBV6-5	TRBJ2-7
CASAQGTDTQYF	.	TRBV5-1	TRBJ2-3
CASSRGLAEGYEQYF	.	TRBV19	TRBJ2-7
CASSLSSGTGYGYTF	.	TRBV27	TRBJ1-2